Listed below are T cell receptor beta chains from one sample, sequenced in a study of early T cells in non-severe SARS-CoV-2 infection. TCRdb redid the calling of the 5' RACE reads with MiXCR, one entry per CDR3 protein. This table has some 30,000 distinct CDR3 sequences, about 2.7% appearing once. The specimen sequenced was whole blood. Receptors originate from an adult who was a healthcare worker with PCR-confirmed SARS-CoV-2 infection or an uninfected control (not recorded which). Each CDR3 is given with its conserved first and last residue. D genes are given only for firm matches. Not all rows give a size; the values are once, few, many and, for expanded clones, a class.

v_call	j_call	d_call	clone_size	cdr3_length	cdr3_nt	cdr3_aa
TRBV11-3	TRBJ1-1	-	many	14	TGTGCCAGCAGCTTTACAGGGAAGAACACTGAAGCTTTCTTT	CASSFTGKNTEAFF
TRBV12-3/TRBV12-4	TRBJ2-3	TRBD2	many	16	TGTGCCAGCAGTTTACTAGAGCGGGGGTACAAGGATACGCAGTATTTT	CASSLLERGYKDTQYF
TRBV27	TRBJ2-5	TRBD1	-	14	TGTGCCAGCAGCGGGGACAGGGGGCGAGAGACCCAGTACTTC	CASSGDRGRETQYF
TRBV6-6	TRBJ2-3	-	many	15	TGTGCCAGCAGCGGCGTTTCACTAGCCACAGATACGCAGTATTTT	CASSGVSLATDTQYF
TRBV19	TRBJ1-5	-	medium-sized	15	TGTGCCAGTACCATAACAGGTAAAAGCAATCAGCCCCAGCATTTT	CASTITGKSNQPQHF
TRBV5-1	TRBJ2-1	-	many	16	TGCGCCAGCAGCCCGGGGGACGGAAGCTCCTACAATGAGCAGTTCTTC	CASSPGDGSSYNEQFF
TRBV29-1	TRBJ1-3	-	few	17	TGCAGCGTTGTAGGCCGACCTAGAGGGCTTTCTGGAAACACCATATATTTT	CSVVGRPRGLSGNTIYF
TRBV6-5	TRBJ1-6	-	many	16	TGTGCCAGCAGTTACTCGAACGCCAGGGTTTTTTCACCCCTCCACTTT	CASSYSNARVFSPLHF
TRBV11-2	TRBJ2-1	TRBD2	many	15	TGTGCCAGCAGCTCAGGACTAGCGGGGATTAATGAGCAGTTCTTC	CASSSGLAGINEQFF
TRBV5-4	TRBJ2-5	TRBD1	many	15	TGTGCCAGCAGCAAGGGACAGGGCATACAAGAGACCCAGTACTTC	CASSKGQGIQETQYF
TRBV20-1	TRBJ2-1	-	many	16	TGCAGTGCTAGAGATCGAGGATCGAGCTCCTACAATGAGCAGTTCTTC	CSARDRGSSSYNEQFF
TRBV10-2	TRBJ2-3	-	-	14	TGCGCCAGCAGTCTCGGTCTGACAACGGATACGCAGTATTTT	CASSLGLTTDTQYF
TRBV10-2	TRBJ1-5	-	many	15	TGCGCCAGCAGGGAACCCGGGACCGGCTATCAGCCCCAGCATTTT	CASREPGTGYQPQHF
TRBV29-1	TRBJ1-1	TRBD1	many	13	TGCAGCGGCGTACAGGGGGCGAGTACTGAAGCTTTCTTT	CSGVQGASTEAFF
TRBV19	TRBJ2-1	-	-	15	TGTGCCAGTAGTTTCTACGGGACGGCGAACAATGAGCAGTTCTTC	CASSFYGTANNEQFF
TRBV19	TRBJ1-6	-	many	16	TGTGCCAGTAACCGTGACCGCAACTCCTATAATTCACCCCTCCACTTT	CASNRDRNSYNSPLHF
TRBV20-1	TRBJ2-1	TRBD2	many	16	TGCAGTGCTAGAGCAACTAGCGGGGGGGCCCCAAATGAGCAGTTCTTC	CSARATSGGAPNEQFF
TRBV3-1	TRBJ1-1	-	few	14	TGTGCCAGCAGCCAAGCTAACAGGGACACTGAAGCTTTCTTT	CASSQANRDTEAFF
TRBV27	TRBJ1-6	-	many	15	TGTGCCAGCAGTCCTCTAGCTGATCTACGATCACCCCTCCACTTT	CASSPLADLRSPLHF
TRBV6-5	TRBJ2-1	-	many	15	TGTGCCAGCAGTGACGACAGGAGCTCCTACAATGAGCAGTTCTTC	CASSDDRSSYNEQFF
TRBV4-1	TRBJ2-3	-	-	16	TGCGCCAGCAGCCACAGGAGTAGCGGCCTCACAGATACGCAGTATTTT	CASSHRSSGLTDTQYF